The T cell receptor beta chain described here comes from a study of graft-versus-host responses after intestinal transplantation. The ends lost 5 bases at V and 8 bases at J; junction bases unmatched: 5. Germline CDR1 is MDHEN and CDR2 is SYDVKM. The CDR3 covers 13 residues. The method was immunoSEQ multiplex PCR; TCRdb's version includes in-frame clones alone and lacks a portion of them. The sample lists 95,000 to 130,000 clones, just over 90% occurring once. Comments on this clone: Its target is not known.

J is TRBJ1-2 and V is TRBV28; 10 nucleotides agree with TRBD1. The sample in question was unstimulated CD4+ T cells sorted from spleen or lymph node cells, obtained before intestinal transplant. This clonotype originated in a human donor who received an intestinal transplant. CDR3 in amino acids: CASSPDRGQGYTF. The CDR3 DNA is TGTGCCAGCAGTCCCGACAGGGGGCAGGGCTACACCTTC.